This T cell receptor (beta chain) was retrieved from a study of cytomegalovirus exposure and HLA in healthy donors. The CDR3 sequence is 18 residues long. Germline V gene lookup returns CDR1 GTSNPN and CDR2 SVGIG (reference sequence). V lost 2 bases, J lost 6 bases, and 26 bases lay in between. The PCR employed 60 Vbeta primers together with 13 Jbeta primers. Some clones are missing from TCRdb's copy, which holds only in-frame ones; the method was immunoSEQ multiplex PCR. The sample lists about 84,000 clones, more than 80% occurring once. Study-wide points: Associated with cytomegalovirus, according to the listing, were about 160 TCR beta chains.

A note on this clone: Its specificity is unknown.

The sequence was obtained from a man aged 18 to 29 in good health and CMV-seronegative. The specimen was PBMCs. The chain has TRBV30 and TRBJ1-5; TRBD1 is a possible D gene (5 bases). The chain's CDR3 is CAWSLQPPHRTILQPQHF. The CDR3 bases are TGTGCCTGGAGTTTGCAGCCCCCCCACAGGACAATTCTTCAGCCCCAGCATTTT.